What follows are 8 T cell receptor beta chains derived from one specimen sequenced in a study of identical twins' blood T cells. TCRdb analysed the 5' RACE reads with MiXCR anew, one entry per CDR3 protein. The table records roughly 380,000 distinct CDR3 sequences, about 28% of them present only once. Sequenced material: PBMCs. The receptors stem from a woman between 18 and 55 years old in good health.

As for this clonotype: The junction and the germline gene differ at one end; a read error may be behind it. The gene calls are TRBV20-1 and TRBJ2-1; D not resolved. Germline V gene sequence: CDR1 DFQATT, CDR2 SNEGSKA (reference sequence). The CDR3 covers 13 residues. The CDR3 loop reads CSASEAGYDEQFF. For the CDR3, the DNA is TGCAGTGCTAGTGAGGCCGGCTACGATGAGCAGTTCTTC.

This clonotype has a handful of counts. The chain uses TRBV21-1 and TRBJ1-4. TRBV21-1 has pseudogene status. The CDR3 is made up of 15 amino acids. CDR3 region: CASSKAGGRGEKLFF. For the CDR3, the DNA is TGTGCCAGCAGCAAAGCCGGCGGGAGGGGTGAAAAACTGTTTTTT.

This clonotype has a count of ten or more. V is TRBV11-2 and J is TRBJ1-1, with D maybe TRBD1 (5 bases). Trimming stripped 5 bases from V and 6 bases from J, with 10 bases between. Germline loops: CDR1 SGHAT, CDR2 FQNNGV. The CDR3 contains 12 residues. In DNA, the CDR3 is TGTGCCAGCAGCCTTGGGACCCCTGAAGCTTTCTTT. Residues: CASSLGTPEAFF.

This clonotype was observed a few times. CDR3 in amino acids: CAWSMGAGELFF. The DNA of the CDR3 is TGTGCCTGGAGTATGGGGGCCGGGGAGCTGTTTTTT. The chain has TRBV30 and TRBJ2-2; D tentatively fits TRBD1 or TRBD2 (5 bases each). Deletions cut 2 bases from V and 6 bases from J, with 7 bases between. The CDR3 has 12 amino acids. Germline V gene data show CDR1 as GTSNPN and CDR2 as SVGIG (reference sequence).

This clonotype was counted ten times or more. The CDR3 nucleotides read TGTGCCAGCAGCCGCGGACACCGAATTCCTTCCTATGGCTACACCTTC. Translation gives CASSRGHRIPSYGYTF. The J gene is TRBJ1-2, the V gene TRBV14, with D possibly TRBD1 on 5 matching bases. The CDR3 runs to 16 residues. CDR1 is SGHDN and CDR2 is FVKESK in the germline V gene. V was clipped by 4 bases and J by 4 bases, with 19 bases between them.

This clonotype appeared once. A much larger clone lies one base from this, so it may be a read error. This sequence joins TRBV5-1 and TRBJ1-5; D gene ambiguous. The germline gives CDR1 SGHRS, CDR2 YFSETQ. The CDR3 contains 15 residues. The DNA of the CDR3 is TGCGCCAGCAGTTCCTCCGGAGGACGTAATCGGCCCCAGCATTTT. Translation: CASSSSGGRNRPQHF.

A few counts support this clonotype. The chain is built from TRBV20-1 and TRBJ1-6; TRBD1 matches 9 bases. V was clipped by 5 bases and J by 8 bases; unmatched bases: 7. CDR1 is DFQATT, CDR2 SNEGSKA, per germline (reference sequence). CDR3 length equals 14 residues. CDR3 amino acids: CSAFGQGWDSPLHF. DNA of the CDR3: TGCAGTGCTTTCGGACAGGGGTGGGATTCACCCCTCCACTTT.

The count of this clonotype is one. This chain uses TRBV2 with TRBJ1-5, with no clear D. Trimming left V 7 bases short and J 8 bases short, with 21 bases between. The CDR3 sequence is 15 residues long. CDR1 is SNHLY and CDR2 is FYNNEI in the germline V gene. The CDR3 nucleotides read TGTGCCAGCACCCCTGGTCCGGGTGGATGGGAGCCCCAGCATTTT. As protein: CASTPGPGGWEPQHF.